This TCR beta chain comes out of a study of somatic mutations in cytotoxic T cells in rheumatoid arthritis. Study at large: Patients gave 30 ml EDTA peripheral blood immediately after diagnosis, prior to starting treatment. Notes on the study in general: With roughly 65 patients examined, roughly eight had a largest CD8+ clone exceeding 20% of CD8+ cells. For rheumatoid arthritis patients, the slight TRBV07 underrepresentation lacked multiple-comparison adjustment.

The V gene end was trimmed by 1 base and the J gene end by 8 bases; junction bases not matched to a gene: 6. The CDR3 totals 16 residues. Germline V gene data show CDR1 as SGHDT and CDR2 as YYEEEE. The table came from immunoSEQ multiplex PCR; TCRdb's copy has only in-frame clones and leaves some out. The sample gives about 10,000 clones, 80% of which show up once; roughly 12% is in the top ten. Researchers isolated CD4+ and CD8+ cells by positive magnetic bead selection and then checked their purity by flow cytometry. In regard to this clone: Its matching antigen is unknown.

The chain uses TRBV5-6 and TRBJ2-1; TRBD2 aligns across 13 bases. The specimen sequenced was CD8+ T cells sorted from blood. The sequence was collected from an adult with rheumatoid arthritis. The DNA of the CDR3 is TGTGCCAGCAGCTTGACTAGCGGGGGGGGTATCGATGAGCAGTTCTTC. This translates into CASSLTSGGGIDEQFF.